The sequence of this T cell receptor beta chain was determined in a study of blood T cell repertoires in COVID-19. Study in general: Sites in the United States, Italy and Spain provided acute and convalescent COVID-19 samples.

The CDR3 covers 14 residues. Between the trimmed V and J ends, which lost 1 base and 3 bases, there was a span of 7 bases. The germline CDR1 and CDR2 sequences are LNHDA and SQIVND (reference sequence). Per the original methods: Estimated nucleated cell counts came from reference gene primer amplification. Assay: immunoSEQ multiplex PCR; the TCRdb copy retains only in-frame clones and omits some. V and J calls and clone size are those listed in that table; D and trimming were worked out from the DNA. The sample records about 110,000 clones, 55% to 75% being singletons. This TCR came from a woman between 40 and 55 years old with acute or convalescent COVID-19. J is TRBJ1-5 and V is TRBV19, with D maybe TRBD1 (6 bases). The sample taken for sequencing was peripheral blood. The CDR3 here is CASSIGDNNQPQHF. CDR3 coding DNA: TGTGCCAGTAGTATAGGGGACAACAATCAGCCCCAGCATTTT. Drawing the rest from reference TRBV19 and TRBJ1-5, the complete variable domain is DGGITQSPKYLFRKEGQNVTLSCEQNLNHDAMYWYRQDPGQGLRLIYYSQIVNDFQKGDIAEGYSVSREKKESFPLTVTSAQKNPTAFYLCASSIGDNNQPQHFGDGTRLSIL.